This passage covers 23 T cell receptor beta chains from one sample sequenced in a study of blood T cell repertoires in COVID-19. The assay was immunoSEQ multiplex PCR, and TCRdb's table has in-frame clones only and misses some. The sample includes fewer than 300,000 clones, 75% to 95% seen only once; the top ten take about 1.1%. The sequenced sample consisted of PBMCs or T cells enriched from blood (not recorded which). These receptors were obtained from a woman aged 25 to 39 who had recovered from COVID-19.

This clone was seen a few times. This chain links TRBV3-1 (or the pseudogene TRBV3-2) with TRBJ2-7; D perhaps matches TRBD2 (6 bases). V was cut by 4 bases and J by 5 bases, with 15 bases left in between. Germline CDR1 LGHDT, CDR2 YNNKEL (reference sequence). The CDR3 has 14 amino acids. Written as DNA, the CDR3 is TGTGCCAGCAGCCTAAAGGGTGGAGGGGACGAGCAGTACTTC. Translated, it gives CASSLKGGGDEQYF.

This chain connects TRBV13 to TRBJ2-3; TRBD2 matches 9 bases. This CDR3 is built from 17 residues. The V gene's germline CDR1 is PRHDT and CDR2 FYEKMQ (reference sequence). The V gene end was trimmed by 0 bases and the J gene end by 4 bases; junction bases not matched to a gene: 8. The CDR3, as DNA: TGTGCCAGCAGCTTAGGCGGGACTAGCAAAGGCGCAGATACGCAGTATTTT. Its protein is CASSLGGTSKGADTQYF.

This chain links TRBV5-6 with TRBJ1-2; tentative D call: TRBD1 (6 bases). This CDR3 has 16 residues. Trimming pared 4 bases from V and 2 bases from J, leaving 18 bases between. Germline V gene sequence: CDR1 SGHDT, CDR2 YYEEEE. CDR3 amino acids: CASSPSSTGQNYGYTF. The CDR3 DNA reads TGTGCCAGCAGCCCATCGTCGACAGGACAGAACTATGGCTACACCTTC.

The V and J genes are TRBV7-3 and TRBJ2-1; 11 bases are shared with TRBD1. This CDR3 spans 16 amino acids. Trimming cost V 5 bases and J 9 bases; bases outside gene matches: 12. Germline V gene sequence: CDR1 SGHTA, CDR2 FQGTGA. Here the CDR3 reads CASSPGTGGILGEQFF. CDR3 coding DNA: TGTGCCAGCAGCCCGGGGACAGGGGGTATTTTGGGTGAGCAGTTCTTC.

The CDR3 DNA reads TGTGCCACGAGGGACAGGGGGCTTTGGGGGGAGCTGTTTTTT. Protein: CATRDRGLWGELFF. The V call is TRBV24-1, the J call TRBJ2-2, with 12 bases aligning to TRBD1. This CDR3 has 14 amino acids. Trimming cost V 10 bases and J 8 bases; bases outside gene matches: 7. Looked up from germline, CDR1 is KGHDR and CDR2 is SFDVKD.

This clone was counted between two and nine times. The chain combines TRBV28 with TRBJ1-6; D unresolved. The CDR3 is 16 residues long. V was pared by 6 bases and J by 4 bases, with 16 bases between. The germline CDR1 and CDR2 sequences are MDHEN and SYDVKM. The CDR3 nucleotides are TGTGCCAGCAGGGCCCGCGTGGGCTTGTATAATTCACCCCTCCACTTT. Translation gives CASRARVGLYNSPLHF.

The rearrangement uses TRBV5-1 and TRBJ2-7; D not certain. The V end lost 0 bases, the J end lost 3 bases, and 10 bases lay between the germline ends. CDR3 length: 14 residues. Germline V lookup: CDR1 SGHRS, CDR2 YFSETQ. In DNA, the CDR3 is TGCGCCAGCAGCTTGGATGCGGAAGGCTACGAGCAGTACTTC. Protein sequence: CASSLDAEGYEQYF.

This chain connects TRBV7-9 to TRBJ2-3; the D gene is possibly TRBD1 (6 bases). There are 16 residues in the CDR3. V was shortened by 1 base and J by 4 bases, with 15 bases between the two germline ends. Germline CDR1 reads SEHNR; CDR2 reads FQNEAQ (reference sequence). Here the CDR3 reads CASSLEWGRGSDTQYF. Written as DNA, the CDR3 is TGTGCCAGCAGCTTAGAGTGGGGCAGGGGCTCAGATACGCAGTATTTT.

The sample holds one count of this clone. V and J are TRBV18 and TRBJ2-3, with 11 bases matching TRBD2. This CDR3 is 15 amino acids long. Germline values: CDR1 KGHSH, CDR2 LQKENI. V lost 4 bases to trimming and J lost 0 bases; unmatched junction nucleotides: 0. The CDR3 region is CASSRLAGSTDTQYF. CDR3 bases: TGTGCCAGCTCACGACTAGCGGGAAGCACAGATACGCAGTATTTT.

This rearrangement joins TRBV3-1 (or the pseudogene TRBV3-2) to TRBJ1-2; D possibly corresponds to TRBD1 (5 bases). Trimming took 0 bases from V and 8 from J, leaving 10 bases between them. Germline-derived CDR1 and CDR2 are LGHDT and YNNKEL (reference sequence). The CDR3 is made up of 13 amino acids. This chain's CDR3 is CASSQDPGLGYTF. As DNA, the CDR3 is TGTGCCAGCAGCCAAGATCCAGGGTTGGGCTACACCTTC.

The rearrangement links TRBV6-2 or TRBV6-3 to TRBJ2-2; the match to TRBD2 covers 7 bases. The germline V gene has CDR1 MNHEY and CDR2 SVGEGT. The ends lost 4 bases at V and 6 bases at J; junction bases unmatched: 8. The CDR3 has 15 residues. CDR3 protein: CASSSQRDMAGELFF. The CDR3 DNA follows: TGTGCCAGCAGTTCCCAGCGGGATATGGCCGGGGAGCTGTTTTTT.

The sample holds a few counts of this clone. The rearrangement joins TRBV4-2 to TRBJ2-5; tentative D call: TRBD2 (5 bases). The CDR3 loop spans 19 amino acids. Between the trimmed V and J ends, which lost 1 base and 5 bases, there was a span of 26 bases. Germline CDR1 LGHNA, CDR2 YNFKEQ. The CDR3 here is CASSQASWSASNRLETQYF. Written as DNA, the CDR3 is TGTGCCAGCAGCCAAGCTTCCTGGTCGGCTAGCAATCGTCTGGAGACCCAGTACTTC.

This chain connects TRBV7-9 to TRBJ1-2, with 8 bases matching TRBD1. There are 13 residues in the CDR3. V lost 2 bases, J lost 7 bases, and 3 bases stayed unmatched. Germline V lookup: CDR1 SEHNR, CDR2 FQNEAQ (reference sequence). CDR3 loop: CASSLSGGGGYTF. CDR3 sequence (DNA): TGTGCCAGCAGCTTATCAGGGGGCGGTGGCTACACCTTC.

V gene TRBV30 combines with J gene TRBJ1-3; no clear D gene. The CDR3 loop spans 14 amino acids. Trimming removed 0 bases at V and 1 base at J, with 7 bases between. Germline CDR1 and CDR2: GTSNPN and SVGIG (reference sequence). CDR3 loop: CAWSVTGSGNTIYF. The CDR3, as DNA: TGTGCCTGGAGTGTAACCGGGTCTGGAAACACCATATATTTT.

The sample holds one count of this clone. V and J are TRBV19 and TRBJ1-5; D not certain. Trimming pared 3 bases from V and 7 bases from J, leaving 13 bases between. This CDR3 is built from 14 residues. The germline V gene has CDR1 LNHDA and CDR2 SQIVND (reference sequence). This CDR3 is CASSITGEGQPQHF. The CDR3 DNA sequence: TGTGCCAGTAGTATTACCGGGGAAGGACAGCCCCAGCATTTT.

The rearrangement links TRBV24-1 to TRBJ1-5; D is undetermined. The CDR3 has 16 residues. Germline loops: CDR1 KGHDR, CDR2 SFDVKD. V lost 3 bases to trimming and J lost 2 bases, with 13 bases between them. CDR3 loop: CATSDPEAEGNQPQHF. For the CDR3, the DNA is TGTGCCACCAGTGATCCGGAGGCGGAGGGCAATCAGCCCCAGCATTTT.

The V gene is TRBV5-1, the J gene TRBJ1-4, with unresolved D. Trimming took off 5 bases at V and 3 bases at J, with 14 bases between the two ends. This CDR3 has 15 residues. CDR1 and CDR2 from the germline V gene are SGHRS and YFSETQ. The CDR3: CASRPGSIANEKLFF. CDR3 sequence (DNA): TGCGCCAGCAGACCCGGGAGTATAGCTAATGAAAAACTGTTTTTT.

The CDR3 reads CASSQEAGAYEQYF. The CDR3, as DNA: TGTGCCAGCAGCCAAGAGGCAGGGGCTTACGAGCAGTACTTC. The chain combines TRBV14 with TRBJ2-7; tentative D call: TRBD1 (6 bases). Germline V gene sequence: CDR1 SGHDN, CDR2 FVKESK. The CDR3 is 14 residues long. The V end was cut by 0 bases, the J end by 4 bases, with 10 bases between.

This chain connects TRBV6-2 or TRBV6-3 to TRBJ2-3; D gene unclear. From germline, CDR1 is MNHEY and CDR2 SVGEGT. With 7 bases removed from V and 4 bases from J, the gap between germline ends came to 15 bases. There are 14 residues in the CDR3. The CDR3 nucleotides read TGTGCCAGCACCCCACTTACGGTATCAGATACGCAGTATTTT. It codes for CASTPLTVSDTQYF.

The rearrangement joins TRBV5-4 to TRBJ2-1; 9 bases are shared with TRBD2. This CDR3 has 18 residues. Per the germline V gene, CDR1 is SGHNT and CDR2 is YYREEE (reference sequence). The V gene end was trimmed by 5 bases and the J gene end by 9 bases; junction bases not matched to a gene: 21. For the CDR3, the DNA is TGTGCCAGCAGAGGGGGTGACAGGGTCCCATTTAGCGGGAGTGAGCAGTTCTTC. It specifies CASRGGDRVPFSGSEQFF.

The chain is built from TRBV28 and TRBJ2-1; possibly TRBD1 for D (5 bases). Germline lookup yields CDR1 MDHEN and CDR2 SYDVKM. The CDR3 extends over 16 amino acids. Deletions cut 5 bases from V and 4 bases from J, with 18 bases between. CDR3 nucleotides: TGTGCCAGCAGTACTATTAGGGGATCTGATTACAATGAGCAGTTCTTC. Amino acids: CASSTIRGSDYNEQFF.

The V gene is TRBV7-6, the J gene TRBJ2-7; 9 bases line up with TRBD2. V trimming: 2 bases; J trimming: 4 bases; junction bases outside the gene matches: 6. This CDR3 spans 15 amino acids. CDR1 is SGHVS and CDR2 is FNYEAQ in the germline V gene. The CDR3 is CASSLTSGFSYEQYF. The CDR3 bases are TGTGCCAGCAGCTTAACTAGCGGGTTTTCATACGAGCAGTACTTC.

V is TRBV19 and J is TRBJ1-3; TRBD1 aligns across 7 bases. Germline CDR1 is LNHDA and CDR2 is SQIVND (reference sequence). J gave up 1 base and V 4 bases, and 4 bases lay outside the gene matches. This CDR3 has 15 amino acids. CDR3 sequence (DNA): TGTGCCAGTAGTAGAACAGGGGCTTCTGGAAACACCATATATTTT. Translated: CASSRTGASGNTIYF.